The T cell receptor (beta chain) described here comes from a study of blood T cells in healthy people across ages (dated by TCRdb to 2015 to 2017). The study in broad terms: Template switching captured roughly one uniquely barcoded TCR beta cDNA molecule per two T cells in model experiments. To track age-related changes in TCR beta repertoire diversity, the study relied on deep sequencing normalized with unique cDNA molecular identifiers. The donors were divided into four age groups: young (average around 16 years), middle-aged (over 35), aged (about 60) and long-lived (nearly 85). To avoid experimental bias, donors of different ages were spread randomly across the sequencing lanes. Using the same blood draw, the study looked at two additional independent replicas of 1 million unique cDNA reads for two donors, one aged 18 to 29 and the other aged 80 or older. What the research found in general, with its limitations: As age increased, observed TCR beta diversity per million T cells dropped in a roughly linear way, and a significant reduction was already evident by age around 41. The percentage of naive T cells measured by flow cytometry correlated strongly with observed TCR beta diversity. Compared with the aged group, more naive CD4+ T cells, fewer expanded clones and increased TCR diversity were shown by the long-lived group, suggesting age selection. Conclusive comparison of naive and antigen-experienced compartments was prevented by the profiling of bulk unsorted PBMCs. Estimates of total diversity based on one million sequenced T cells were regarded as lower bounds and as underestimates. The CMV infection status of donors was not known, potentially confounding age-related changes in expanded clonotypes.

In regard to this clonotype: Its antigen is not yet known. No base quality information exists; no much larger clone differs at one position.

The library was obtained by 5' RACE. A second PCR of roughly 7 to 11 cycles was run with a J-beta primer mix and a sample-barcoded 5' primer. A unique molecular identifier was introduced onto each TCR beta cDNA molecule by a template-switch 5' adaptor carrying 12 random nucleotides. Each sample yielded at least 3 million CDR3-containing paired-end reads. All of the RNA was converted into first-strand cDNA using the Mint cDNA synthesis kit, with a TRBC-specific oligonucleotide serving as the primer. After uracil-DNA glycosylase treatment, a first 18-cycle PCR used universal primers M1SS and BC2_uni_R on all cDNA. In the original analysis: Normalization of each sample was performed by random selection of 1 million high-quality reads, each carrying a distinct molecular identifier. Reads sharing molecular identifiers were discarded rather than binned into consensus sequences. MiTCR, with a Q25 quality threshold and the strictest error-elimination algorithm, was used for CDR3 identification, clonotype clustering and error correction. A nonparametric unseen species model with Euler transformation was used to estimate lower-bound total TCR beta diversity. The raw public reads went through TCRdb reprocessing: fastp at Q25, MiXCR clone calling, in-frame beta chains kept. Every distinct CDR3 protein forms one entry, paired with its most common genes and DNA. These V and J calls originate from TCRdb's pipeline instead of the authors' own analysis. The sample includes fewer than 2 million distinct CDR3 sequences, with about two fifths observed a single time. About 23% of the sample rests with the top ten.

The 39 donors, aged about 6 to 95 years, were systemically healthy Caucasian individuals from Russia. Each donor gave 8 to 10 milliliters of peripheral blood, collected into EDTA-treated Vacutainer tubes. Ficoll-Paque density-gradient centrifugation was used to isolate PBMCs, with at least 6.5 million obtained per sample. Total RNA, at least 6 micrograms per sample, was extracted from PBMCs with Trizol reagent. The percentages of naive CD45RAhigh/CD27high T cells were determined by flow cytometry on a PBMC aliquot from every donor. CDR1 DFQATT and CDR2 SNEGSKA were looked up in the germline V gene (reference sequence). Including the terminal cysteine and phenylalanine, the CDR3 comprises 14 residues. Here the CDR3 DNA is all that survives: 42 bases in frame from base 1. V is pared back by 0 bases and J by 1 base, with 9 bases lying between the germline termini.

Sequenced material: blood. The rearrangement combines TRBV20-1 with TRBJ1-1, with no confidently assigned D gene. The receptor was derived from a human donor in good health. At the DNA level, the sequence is TGCAGTGCTAGAGACGTACTAACGAACACTGAAGCTTTCTTT. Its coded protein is CSARDVLTNTEAFF.